Listed here is a single T cell receptor (beta chain). The record originates from a study of blood T cell repertoires in COVID-19. Study details: Acute-phase and convalescent COVID-19 samples originated in the United States, Italy and Spain. From T cells, B-cell-depleted T cells, or PBMCs came the material, which was cDNA or gDNA.

Sequencing was performed with immunoSEQ multiplex PCR; in TCRdb, only in-frame clones are kept and a portion is missing. The table shows 150,000 to 200,000 clones, with 81% occurring only once. V lost 4 bases, J lost 2 bases, and 15 bases stayed unmatched. This CDR3 is built from 20 residues. Germline CDR1 is LNHDA and CDR2 is SQIVND (reference sequence). The sequence derives from a man in his sixties with active or convalescent COVID-19. V and J are TRBV19 and TRBJ1-5; 12 bases match TRBD1. Sequences were obtained from peripheral blood. The CDR3 region has the DNA TGTGCCAGTAGTAGTCTTTACCACCGGGACAGGGGGCGCGGCAATCAGCCCCAGCATTTT. Translating it yields CASSSLYHRDRGRGNQPQHF. Filled out from reference TRBV19 and TRBJ1-5, the complete variable domain reads DGGITQSPKYLFRKEGQNVTLSCEQNLNHDAMYWYRQDPGQGLRLIYYSQIVNDFQKGDIAEGYSVSREKKESFPLTVTSAQKNPTAFYLCASSSLYHRDRGRGNQPQHFGDGTRLSIL.